This TCR beta chain came from a study of cytomegalovirus exposure and HLA in healthy donors (TCRdb year 2017). In terms of the full investigation: An earlier analysis of fewer than 750 of the donors reported over 250 Gb of sequence data and 95 million to 120 million unique TCR beta sequences obtained from about 179 million T cells. An early release covering just under 650 HLA-typed donors comprised about 300 gigabases of sequencing data and around 86 million unique TCR sequences. Among the approximately 400 genotyped donors, more than 70% belonged to the genetic ancestry cluster associated with self-reported Caucasian donors. The study aimed to test whether cataloging public T cell receptors could reveal signatures of past pathogen exposure. The T cell repertoires of 666 subjects were profiled by immunosequencing and related to cytomegalovirus serostatus. Along with the approximately 700-subject first cohort, a separate validation cohort of about 110 different subjects was used. To predict cytomegalovirus infection status, the study combined high-throughput TCR immunosequencing, statistical association of individual TCRs with disease status, and machine learning. In a later analysis, previously published TCR beta repertoires from hundreds of donors were re-analyzed and high-resolution HLA genotyping was added so that TCR occurrence patterns could be studied. Rather than using new phenotypic data, the later analysis identified candidate immune exposures from TCR beta sequences and from how often those sequences occurred across donors. An earlier analysis of several hundred of the donors applied high-throughput TCR beta sequencing to assess whether each TCR beta V gene segment acted as functional or pseudogenic. Donor age, sex, ethnicity and CMV serostatus were compiled alongside the repertoire data. A later genetic analysis took genome-wide SNP genotypes for about 65% of the 666 donors and used that subset as a discovery cohort. Every repertoire in the discovery cohort had been generated on one and the same sequencing platform. Class I and class II HLA loci were covered by the typing at four-digit resolution. Typing coverage varied by locus: about 629-640 donors for A, B, C, DRB1 and DQB1; 522 for DQA1; about 570 for DPA1; more than 450 for DPB1. Several DR-DQ haplotypes were handled as single units for association and clustering because linkage in the cohort was strong. On average, roughly 250,000 unique TCR beta nucleotide sequences were sequenced per donor among some 420 genotyped donors of the cohort, with 15% to 20% of those sequences being non-productive.

Details on this clone: It lacks a known antigen.

The V end gives up 6 bases and the J end 2 bases, leaving 9 bases in the junction not matched to a gene. Reading from cysteine to phenylalanine, the CDR3 counts 15 amino acids. CDR3 DNA is the only sequence kept; it has 45 bases, read in frame from the first base. CDR1 is given as MNHEY and CDR2 as SVGAGI, both from the germline V gene. The cohort consisted of fewer than 700 healthy bone marrow donors. At the time of sampling, all cohort members were nominally healthy, though unrecorded immune exposures were likely present. The donor was CMV seronegative and was included in the group of hundreds of seronegative cohort members. A peripheral blood sample was collected from each donor, and TCR beta sequencing was performed on peripheral blood mononuclear cells. The Qiagen DNeasy Blood Extraction Kit was used to extract genomic DNA from the blood cell samples. General study outcomes and caveats: The classifier was reported to diagnose cytomegalovirus status with high specificity and sensitivity in both the original cohort and the validation cohort. According to the authors, the approach could potentially be generalized to other disease states and immunological phenotypes. When HLA alleles, especially DR and DQ, strongly co-occurred, attributing TCR associations to individual alleles was difficult. Immune exposure information for the cohort was limited to CMV serostatus. In the study, approximately 150 TCR beta chains were listed as associated with cytomegalovirus. A later analysis found that most CMV-associated TCR beta chains appeared HLA-restricted, with HLA associations seemingly driven largely by CMV exposure. In a later genetic analysis, fewer N-insertions in productive TCRs were reported among donors in an Asian-associated ancestry cluster than the 666-donor mean. Linkage disequilibrium might explain the correlated functional status among segregating V segments, but an unknown experimental factor could not be excluded. In a later analysis, HLA-associated TCR beta chains showed more clonal expansion and lower generation probabilities than non-associated chains that were equally common. Most TCR sequences were seen in very few donors, while some public TCRs were found in many individuals. A cluster of highly shared sequence variants was judged likely to represent a technical artifact of the sequencing pipeline. A few of the identified cytomegalovirus-associated TCR beta chains were confirmed in vitro to be specific for cytomegalovirus antigens. This cohort had only TCR beta chains sequenced, and the lack of alpha or paired-chain data limited which features could be detected. An earlier analysis of roughly 570 of the donors showed that most TCR beta V segments appeared in productive rearrangements either about 90% or about 30% of the time, which broadly matched IMGT annotations. A later analysis associated about 18,000 TCR beta sequences with specific HLA alleles at a false discovery rate of 0.05. Because the 87-base-pair reads could not distinguish some IMGT-functional V segments, including TRBV6-2 and TRBV6-3, those segments were excluded. In a later genetic analysis, a missense DCLRE1C variant was associated with V-gene and J-gene trimming of TCR beta chains, and the association was replicated in an independent cohort. In a later analysis, several top co-occurrence clusters were reported to appear linked to parvovirus B19, influenza, CMV and Epstein-Barr virus. According to a later analysis, TCR association rates differed among HLA loci, with DRB1 alleles showing the most associated TCRs and HLA-C alleles showing the fewest. The earlier analysis of some 560 of the donors excluded around 17 rarely observed V segments, including chromosome 9 orphons, because counts were too low. A further reported finding was that TCR beta sequences accurately predicted the HLA-A and HLA-B alleles for most subjects in the first cohort. HLA typing was unavailable for some donors at each locus, so association tests used only the typed subset. The presence/absence analyses assumed that sequencing depth was roughly uniform across donors, and that assumption may not be true.

Libraries were prepared through the immunoSEQ multiplex PCR assay. For the multiplex PCR, a mixture combining 60 forward primers for TCR Vbeta segments and 13 reverse primers for TCR Jbeta segments was used. A multiplex PCR assay on genomic DNA amplified the CDR3 region of rearranged TCR beta genes. The Illumina HiSeq System was used to sequence the amplified TCR beta libraries as 87-base-pair reads. Per the original workflow: In a later analysis, 77 million or so unique TCR beta chains were counted across the 500 to 850 repertoires, and roughly 10 million of these chains were shared by at least two donors. To remove PCR and sequencing errors, raw reads were error-corrected and collapsed into unique sequences using a nearest-neighbor algorithm that merged closely related sequences. CDR3 sequences were aligned to IMGT reference sequences to assign V, D and J gene segments. Each retained sequence needed at least a six-nucleotide match to both a V gene segment and a J gene segment. A rearrangement counted as productive if the CDR3 had no stop codons and remained in frame with V and J, and every other rearrangement counted as non-productive. CDR3 was defined according to IMGT convention as the region running from the second conserved V-encoded cysteine to the conserved J-encoded phenylalanine. In an earlier analysis of some 550 of the donors, sequences lacking an unambiguous match to a single V gene segment were excluded. In an earlier analysis of approximately 550 of the donors, V segments were called functional above 56.7% productive rearrangements and were called segregating when the between-donor standard deviation exceeded 5%. A statistical classification framework was built to diagnose cytomegalovirus status from the catalog of TCR beta chain sequences. In a later analysis, V and J genes were assigned by comparing TCR nucleotide sequences against IMGT/GENE-DB human TR gene sequences. Using the TCRdist pipeline, a later analysis assigned CDR3 sequences along with most-parsimonious VDJ recombination scenarios. A later analysis defined each TCR beta chain by its CDR3 amino acid sequence plus V-gene family, and excluded reads lacking a unique V-gene family. As a way to deal with suspected cross-contamination and a sequencing artifact, a later analysis dropped under 600 nucleotide sequences that were highly shared and had low generation probability. In a later analysis, a clonal expansion index for each public chain was calculated from normalized within-repertoire ranks of inferred template counts. Generation probabilities in a later analysis came from a VDJ recombination model fitted to out-of-frame rearrangements, and those results were checked against IGoR. A later analysis scored TCR-TCR, TCR-HLA and TCR-CMV co-occurrence with hypergeometric tests, applying a repertoire-size bias correction to TCR pairs. In a later analysis, false discovery rates were estimated by permuting HLA or CMV assignments 20 times. In a later analysis, co-occurring TCRs were grouped using DBSCAN, with TCRdist sequence similarity added in when clustering inside HLA-allele-positive subsets. For co-occurrence clustering, repertoires with fewer than 30,000 or more than 120,000 public chains were excluded, along with four or five repertoires with anomalous nucleotide sharing. Here the immuneACCESS table is served through TCRdb, limited to in-frame sequences with V and J called. Missing clones are a known gap in these copies; in checked studies unresolved V genes cover under half, and the rest lacks a known reason. For V, J and clone size, that table is used; D and trimming come from the DNA. The table for this sample records some 150,000 clones. About 2.2% of the sample is taken by the ten largest.

The chain employs TRBV6-5 and TRBJ2-7; 8 bases in the junction line up with TRBD1. The sequencing sample was made of PBMCs. This receptor was obtained from a woman under 30 in good health and CMV-seronegative. The CDR3 amino acid sequence is: CASRPTRQGTYEQYF. In nucleotides, the sequence is TGTGCCAGCAGACCAACCCGACAGGGGACCTACGAGCAGTACTTC.